The 20 T cell receptor beta chains presented below share a single source sample, sequenced in a study of shared clonotypes between healthy human individuals. The repertoire was sequenced with immunoSEQ multiplex PCR; TCRdb's copy has only in-frame clones and lacks some. The top ten hold 0.39% of the sample, which has millions of clones, 93% seen once. Material for sequencing was naive CD4+ T cells from PBMCs. As for subset: CD45RA+ positively selected. Receptor source: a man aged 18 to 35 in good health. Some clones in this sample may be carry-over from other donors' samples.

This sequence joins TRBV9 and TRBJ1-2; no clear D gene. CDR1 SGDLS and CDR2 YYNGEE come from the germline V gene. The length of the CDR3 is 14 residues. V lost 0 bases and J lost 4, with 10 bases in between. The CDR3 nucleotides are TGTGCCAGCAGCGTAGATGCCAACCCCTATGGCTACACCTTC. Its protein product is CASSVDANPYGYTF.

The gene calls are TRBV27 and TRBJ2-3, with 10 bases matching TRBD1. Germline-derived CDR1 and CDR2 are MNHEY and SMNVEV (reference sequence). V shed 6 bases, J shed 3 bases, and the junction held 9 bases outside the gene matches. This CDR3 comprises 16 residues. CDR3 sequence: CASSTLRTGGTDTQYF. The CDR3 nucleotides read TGTGCCAGCAGCACCCTAAGGACAGGGGGGACAGATACGCAGTATTTT.

The chain couples TRBV27 to TRBJ1-5; 9 positions agree with TRBD1. This CDR3 region has 16 residues. The trim removed 5 bases at V and 6 bases at J, leaving 11 bases unmatched. Germline V lookup: CDR1 MNHEY, CDR2 SMNVEV (reference sequence). DNA of the CDR3: TGTGCCAGCAGTCCCGAGGACAGGGGATGGGGTCAGCCCCAGCATTTT. Protein product: CASSPEDRGWGQPQHF.

V is TRBV14 and J is TRBJ2-3; D is uncertain. The CDR3 has 16 amino acids. Trimming removed 2 bases at V and 4 bases at J, with 16 bases between. The V gene's germline CDR1 is SGHDN and CDR2 FVKESK. The CDR3 sequence is CASSQPTYRWADTQYF. The CDR3 nucleotides are TGTGCCAGCAGCCAACCTACCTACCGGTGGGCAGATACGCAGTATTTT.

The V gene is TRBV25-1, the J gene TRBJ1-5; no firm D call. The V end was cut by 2 bases, the J end by 6 bases, with 14 bases between. The CDR3 contains 15 residues. Germline CDR1 reads MGHDK; CDR2 reads SYGVNS. This CDR3 is CASSEGWEGSQPQHF. CDR3 nucleotides: TGTGCCAGCAGTGAAGGGTGGGAGGGCAGTCAGCCCCAGCATTTT. Using reference TRBV25-1 and TRBJ1-5 for the parts outside the CDR3, the full variable domain is EADIYQTPRYLVIGTGKKITLECSQTMGHDKMYWYQQDPGMELHLIHYSYGVNSTEKGDLSSESTVSRIRTEHFPLTLESARPSHTSQYLCASSEGWEGSQPQHFGDGTRLSIL.

The chain uses TRBV5-1 and TRBJ2-2, with unresolved D. From germline, CDR1 is SGHRS and CDR2 YFSETQ. Trimming left V 0 bases short and J 7 bases short, with 10 bases between. The CDR3 totals 14 residues. The DNA of the CDR3 is TGCGCCAGCAGCTTGGAGGTCCCGGGCGGGGAGCTGTTTTTT. It translates to CASSLEVPGGELFF.

V is TRBV28 and J is TRBJ1-1, with D unresolved. CDR1 is MDHEN, CDR2 SYDVKM, per germline. Trimming stripped 5 bases from V and 5 bases from J, with 12 bases between. The CDR3 length is 13 residues. The CDR3 loop reads CASSPIERTEAFF. CDR3 nucleotides: TGTGCCAGCAGTCCGATAGAGAGGACTGAAGCTTTCTTT.

This clone was seen a single time. The chain employs TRBV5-1 and TRBJ1-1; no reliable D call. Trimming removed 3 bases from V and 0 bases from J, with 15 bases in between. The CDR3 covers 16 residues. Germline V gives CDR1 SGHRS, CDR2 YFSETQ. Here the CDR3 DNA reads TGCGCCAGCAGCTCCATCGGACGGGGTATGAACACTGAAGCTTTCTTT. It yields the protein CASSSIGRGMNTEAFF.

The gene calls are TRBV2 and TRBJ2-7, with 11 bases fitting TRBD2. Germline CDR1 SNHLY, CDR2 FYNNEI. The CDR3 consists of 14 residues. V shed 6 bases and J 6 bases; nucleotides not matched to a gene: 7. CDR3 amino acids: CASSSSGRISEQYF. The CDR3 DNA reads TGTGCCAGCAGCTCTAGCGGGAGGATAAGCGAGCAGTACTTC.

The genes are TRBV2 and TRBJ1-2, with D possibly TRBD1 on 6 matching bases. This CDR3 contains 14 residues. Trimming cost V 6 bases and J 5 bases, with 16 bases left between them. Germline CDR1 reads SNHLY; CDR2 reads FYNNEI. The CDR3 DNA is TGTGCCAGCAGCGCACAGGGAGGCCCTTATGGCTACACCTTC. It yields the protein CASSAQGGPYGYTF.

This clone came up once. The V and J genes are TRBV6-1 and TRBJ2-7; 8 positions match TRBD1. V was pared by 6 bases and J by 4 bases, with 8 bases of the junction left unmatched. CDR1 and CDR2 from the germline V gene are MNHNS and SASEGT. This CDR3 has 14 residues. CDR3 coding DNA: TGTGCCAGCAGCCCCCGACAGGGGATTTACGAGCAGTACTTC. Amino acids: CASSPRQGIYEQYF.

This rearrangement joins TRBV28 to TRBJ2-3, with D unclear. The CDR3 length is 15 residues. Trimming took 5 bases from V and 3 from J, leaving 15 bases between them. Per the germline V gene, CDR1 is MDHEN and CDR2 is SYDVKM. The CDR3 here is CASSISSPRTDTQYF. The CDR3 DNA reads TGTGCCAGCAGTATTAGCAGCCCCAGGACAGATACGCAGTATTTT.

V usage is TRBV18 and J usage is TRBJ2-5, with D perhaps given as TRBD1 or TRBD2 (5 bases each). The CDR3 runs to 18 residues. CDR1 and CDR2 (germline): KGHSH, LQKENI. The germline V and J ends were trimmed by 3 bases and 5 bases, with 25 bases remaining between them. The CDR3 protein is CASSPYPPGHGNVETQYF. In DNA, the CDR3 is TGTGCCAGCTCACCTTACCCCCCCGGACACGGGAATGTTGAGACCCAGTACTTC. Supplemented by reference TRBV18 and TRBJ2-5, the full variable domain reads NAGVMQNPRHLVRRRGQEARLRCSPMKGHSHVYWYRQLPEEGLKFMVYLQKENIIDESGMPKERFSAEFPKEGPSILRIQQVVRGDSAAYFCASSPYPPGHGNVETQYFGPGTRLLVL.

The rearrangement joins TRBV7-9 to TRBJ2-5, with a tentative D call TRBD1 (5 bases). The CDR3 runs to 16 residues. The germline V and J ends were trimmed by 5 bases and 4 bases, with 20 bases remaining between them. The germline gives CDR1 SEHNR, CDR2 FQNEAQ (reference sequence). The chain's CDR3 is CASSPSRVASRETQYF. CDR3 nucleotides: TGTGCCAGCAGCCCCTCCAGGGTAGCCTCCAGAGAGACCCAGTACTTC.

The chain employs TRBV30 and TRBJ2-5; the D gene could be TRBD1 or TRBD2 (6 bases each). The CDR3 totals 14 residues. V was pared by 4 bases and J by 2 bases, with 14 bases between. CDR1 is GTSNPN and CDR2 is SVGIG in the germline V gene (reference sequence). The CDR3 here is CAWNRGPGQETQYF. The CDR3 region has the DNA TGTGCCTGGAACCGGGGGCCCGGTCAAGAGACCCAGTACTTC.

This rearrangement joins TRBV5-1 to TRBJ2-5, with 8 bases identical to TRBD1. Per germline, CDR1 SGHRS and CDR2 YFSETQ. This CDR3 region has 14 residues. Trimming removed 3 bases from V and 5 bases from J; junction bases left unmatched: 6. The CDR3, as DNA: TGCGCCAGCAGCTGGGGCAGGGGGCGGGAGACCCAGTACTTC. It is translated as CASSWGRGRETQYF.

The chain links TRBV29-1 to TRBJ2-7, with D possibly matching TRBD1 (6 bases). Germline CDR1 reads SQVTM; CDR2 reads ANQGSEA. CDR3 size: 12 residues. Trimming took off 4 bases at V and 2 bases at J, with 9 bases between the two ends. CDR3 in DNA: TGCAGCGTTGGCGGACAGACCTACGAGCAGTACTTC. This sequence encodes CSVGGQTYEQYF.

The chain is built from TRBV28 and TRBJ1-2; no definite D call. Germline CDR1 is MDHEN and CDR2 is SYDVKM. V lost 0 bases to trimming and J lost 2 bases, with 7 bases between them. This CDR3 is 14 amino acids long. This chain's CDR3 is CASSLWAQNYGYTF. Here the CDR3 DNA reads TGTGCCAGCAGTTTATGGGCCCAGAACTATGGCTACACCTTC.

The chain links TRBV5-1 to TRBJ2-4; 8 nucleotides align to TRBD1. From germline, CDR1 is SGHRS and CDR2 YFSETQ. This CDR3 spans 15 amino acids. V gave up 1 base and J gave up 4 bases; unmatched junction bases: 4. The CDR3 nucleotides read TGCGCCAGCAGCTTGACACAGGGGGAAAAAAACATTCAGTACTTC. It yields the protein CASSLTQGEKNIQYF.

This clone was seen a single time. The chain couples TRBV7-6 to TRBJ2-5; D gene uncertain. This CDR3 has 14 residues. Between the trimmed V and J ends, which lost 6 bases and 0 bases, there was a span of 11 bases. Germline CDR1 SGHVS, CDR2 FNYEAQ. The CDR3 loop reads CASRLIMYQETQYF. Written as DNA, the CDR3 is TGTGCCAGCAGACTCATCATGTACCAAGAGACCCAGTACTTC.